This T cell receptor (beta chain) was identified in a study of T cell responses to AZD1222 COVID-19 vaccine. Study-wide points: Dominant at 160-218 and 743-854, vaccine-associated CD4 TCRs also spanned spike. Of the AZD1222 recipients, only 5 or 6 were seropositive at baseline. Clonal diversity was possibly underestimated; the donors were predominantly white British and more often female. Increases in Spike-specific TCR breadth and depth were seen after two AZD1222 doses.

Clones were read by immunoSEQ multiplex PCR, and TCRdb kept only the in-frame ones, dropping some. The sample lists approximately 120,000 clones; around 92% were seen once. Worth noting for this clone: The antigen is unknown.

Per the germline V gene, CDR1 is LNHDA and CDR2 is SQIVND (reference sequence). V gave up 9 bases and J gave up 0 bases, with 9 bases separating them. This CDR3 region has 13 residues. This specimen consisted of peripheral blood, obtained on day 0 of AZD1222 vaccination. The rearrangement links TRBV19 to TRBJ1-3; a weak D match, TRBD1 (6 bases). The receptor comes from an adult in good health. As DNA, the CDR3 is TGTGCCAGCGGACAGAGCTCTGGAAACACCATATATTTT. As protein: CASGQSSGNTIYF. The variable domain in full, completed from reference TRBV19 and TRBJ1-3, reads DGGITQSPKYLFRKEGQNVTLSCEQNLNHDAMYWYRQDPGQGLRLIYYSQIVNDFQKGDIAEGYSVSREKKESFPLTVTSAQKNPTAFYLCASGQSSGNTIYFGEGSWLTVV.